This record looks at one TCR beta chain sequence and its context. The record originates from a study of blood T cell repertoires in COVID-19. CDR1 and CDR2 from the germline V gene are LGHDT and YNNKEL (reference sequence). Deletions cut 1 base from V and 4 bases from J, with 16 bases between. This CDR3 is 16 amino acids long. Produced via immunoSEQ multiplex PCR; TCRdb's table is partial and in-frame only. The table shows about 170,000 clones, with 84% occurring only once. The chain uses TRBV3-1 (or the pseudogene TRBV3-2) and TRBJ2-5; possible D gene TRBD1, 5 bases. The TCR was taken from an elderly woman with COVID-19, enrolled during active disease. The sample consisted of peripheral blood. CDR3 in DNA: TGTGCCAGCAGCCAAGTAATTCCAGGGTACGGAGAGACCCAGTACTTC. Amino acid sequence: CASSQVIPGYGETQYF.